A selection of T cell receptor beta chains follows, all from one sample in a study of cytomegalovirus exposure and HLA in healthy donors. The table came from immunoSEQ multiplex PCR; TCRdb's copy has only in-frame clones and leaves some out. The repertoire has roughly 43,000 clones, roughly 80% of them found once; the top ten carry approximately 1.4%. The sequenced sample was PBMCs. All receptors derive from a man between 25 and 39 years old in good health and CMV-seronegative. Both conserved end residues are part of each CDR3. Each record gives: J gene, D gene, V gene, CDR3 protein. A D gene is named only where the DNA matches it firmly.

TRBJ2-2 TRBD2 TRBV5-8 CASKPGGTGELFF
TRBJ2-7 TRBD2 TRBV9 CASSVNPGGTNEQYF
TRBJ1-1 - TRBV5-4 CASRRGGGGYEAFF
- - TRBV5-1 CASSSINQGKGYEQYF
TRBJ2-3 TRBD1 TRBV27 CASSPHGQGDFTQYF
- - TRBV7-2 CASSSRSKSSYEQYF
TRBJ1-2 TRBD1 TRBV28 CASSARQGRTDINYGYTF
TRBJ2-3 TRBD2 TRBV10-2 CASIFAGADTQYF
TRBJ2-5 TRBD2 TRBV7-8 CASTPNTGGRQETQYF
TRBJ2-7 TRBD1 TRBV4-3 CASSQPIRDRVCDEQYF
TRBJ2-7 TRBD1 TRBV7-2 CASSLRAGGSQQYF
TRBJ2-1 TRBD2 TRBV7-2 CASSSGLAGGGFF
TRBJ1-1 - TRBV29-1 CSVEWSGAFF
TRBJ2-5 - TRBV6-5 CASSTRSGLETQYF
TRBJ2-1 TRBD2 TRBV6-4 CASSLTLGLAVNNEQFF
TRBJ2-5 - TRBV19 CASSKRVGTAQETQYF
TRBJ2-1 - TRBV9 CASSVKTGVEQFF
TRBJ2-5 - TRBV6-5 CASSYSLIETQYF
TRBJ2-7 TRBD1 TRBV6-1 CASLDSGTGLREQYF
TRBJ1-1 - TRBV30 CAWSVSGYTEAFF
TRBJ2-7 TRBD1 TRBV28 CASRDRVYEQYF
TRBJ2-7 TRBD1 TRBV18 CASSPRQAGTAYGQYF
TRBJ2-7 TRBD2 TRBV18 CASSPRTSGPYEQYF
TRBJ2-2 TRBD2 TRBV11-2 CASSLGEGGHTGELFF
TRBJ1-6 - TRBV6-1 CASSLEHNSPLHF
TRBJ2-1 - TRBV7-9 CASSLGRGGTYNEQFF
TRBJ2-7 TRBD2 TRBV11-2 CASSLSDMGLAGNYEQYF
TRBJ1-2 - TRBV6-5 CASSYSGHGGYTF
TRBJ2-2 - TRBV28 CASSSAQLLTNTGELFF
TRBJ1-6 - TRBV5-5 CASSQGLSNSPLHF
TRBJ2-7 - TRBV19 CASSIRGEGQYF
TRBJ2-1 TRBD2 TRBV9 CVSSVRTSGPNEQFF
TRBJ2-7 - TRBV28 CASSPAGISSYEQYF
TRBJ2-1 - TRBV29-1 CSVEDLGDSYNYNEQFF